This TCR beta chain was captured by sequencing in a study of blood T cell repertoires in COVID-19. Study summary: Sites in the United States, Italy and Spain provided acute and convalescent COVID-19 samples. PBMCs, B-cell-depleted T cells, or T cells were the source of the cDNA or gDNA that made up the material.

Trimming at V came to 1 base and at J to 5 bases, leaving 2 bases not matched to a gene. In germline, CDR1 is SGHAT, CDR2 FQNNGV. The CDR3 contains 14 residues. Authors' data handling: Amplified reference gene primers provided the basis for estimating nucleated cell counts. Here immunoSEQ multiplex PCR was the method, and the copy in TCRdb shows in-frame clones only, minus some. That table supplies the V and J calls and clone size; D and trimming were determined from the DNA. Of under 90,000 clones listed, about 88% are singletons. The specimen was peripheral blood. This chain joins TRBV11-2 and TRBJ2-3; 8 positions agree with TRBD1. The clonotype originates from a man in his sixties or seventies with active or convalescent COVID-19. The CDR3 here is CASSLGRGRDTQYF. DNA of the CDR3: TGTGCCAGCAGCTTAGGCAGGGGGCGAGATACGCAGTATTTT.